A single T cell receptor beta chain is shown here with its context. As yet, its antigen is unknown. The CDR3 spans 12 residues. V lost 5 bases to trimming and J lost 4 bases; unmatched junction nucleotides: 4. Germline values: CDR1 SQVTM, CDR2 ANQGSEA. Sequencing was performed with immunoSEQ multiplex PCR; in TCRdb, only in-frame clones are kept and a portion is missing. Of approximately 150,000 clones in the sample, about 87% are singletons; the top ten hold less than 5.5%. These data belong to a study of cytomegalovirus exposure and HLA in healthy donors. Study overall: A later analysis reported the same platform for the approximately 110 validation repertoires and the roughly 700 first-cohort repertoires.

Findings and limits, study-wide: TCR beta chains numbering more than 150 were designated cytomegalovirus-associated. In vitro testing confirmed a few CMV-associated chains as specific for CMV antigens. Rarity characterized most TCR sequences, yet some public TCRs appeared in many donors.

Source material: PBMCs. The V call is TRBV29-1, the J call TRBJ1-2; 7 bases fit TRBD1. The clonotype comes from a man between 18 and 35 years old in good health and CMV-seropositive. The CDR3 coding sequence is TGCAGCGTTCCCCAGGGGGGCTATGGCTACACCTTC. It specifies CSVPQGGYGYTF.